The T cell receptor (beta chain) under discussion was sequenced for a study of blood T cell repertoires in COVID-19. Measured with immunoSEQ multiplex PCR; TCRdb has only the in-frame clones, and not every one. Of approximately 450,000 clones in the sample, 75% to 90% were seen once. This CDR3 has 16 amino acids. Germline CDR1 and CDR2: WSHSY and SAAADI. The ends were cut back, 0 bases at V and 9 bases at J, with 15 bases in the middle. The sample comprised PBMCs or T cells enriched from blood (not recorded which). J is TRBJ1-6 and V is TRBV10-2; tentatively, D is TRBD1 (5 bases). The sequence derives from a man younger than 40 who had recovered from COVID-19. CDR3 DNA sequence: TGCGCCAGCAGTGAGTCATCAGGGTATAATACTTCACCCCTCCACTTT. It is translated as CASSESSGYNTSPLHF.